Below, 2 T cell receptor beta chains from the same sample are listed, as sequenced in a study of blood T cell repertoires in COVID-19. Sequencing was performed with immunoSEQ multiplex PCR; in TCRdb, only in-frame clones are kept and a portion is missing. In the table there are 110,000 to 150,000 clones, under 85% of which are singletons. The specimen sequenced was PBMCs or T cells enriched from blood (not recorded which). The receptors come from a woman between 18 and 29 years old who had been exposed to COVID-19.

V and J are TRBV7-3 and TRBJ2-3; 7 bases map to TRBD2. Trimming at V came to 0 bases and at J to 1 base, leaving 4 bases not matched to a gene. Germline V lookup: CDR1 SGHTA, CDR2 FQGTGA. The CDR3 loop spans 16 amino acids. CDR3 protein: CASSLTGTSGTDTQYF. CDR3 nucleotide sequence: TGTGCCAGCAGCTTAACGGGCACTAGCGGCACAGATACGCAGTATTTT. The full variable domain, completed using reference TRBV7-3 and TRBJ2-3, is GAGVSQTPSNKVTEKGKYVELRCDPISGHTALYWYRQSLGQGPEFLIYFQGTGAADDSGLPNDRFFAVRPEGSVSTLKIQRTERGDSAVYLCASSLTGTSGTDTQYFGPGTRLTVL.

The CDR3 here is CASRSGTSGRPPNEQFF. DNA of the CDR3: TGCGCCAGCAGATCCGGGACTAGCGGGAGGCCCCCCAATGAGCAGTTCTTC. The chain employs TRBV5-1 and TRBJ2-1; TRBD2 matches at 15 bases. The CDR3 is 17 residues long. Germline assignment: CDR1 SGHRS and CDR2 YFSETQ. J was trimmed by 6 bases and V by 5 bases; bases with no gene match: 9.